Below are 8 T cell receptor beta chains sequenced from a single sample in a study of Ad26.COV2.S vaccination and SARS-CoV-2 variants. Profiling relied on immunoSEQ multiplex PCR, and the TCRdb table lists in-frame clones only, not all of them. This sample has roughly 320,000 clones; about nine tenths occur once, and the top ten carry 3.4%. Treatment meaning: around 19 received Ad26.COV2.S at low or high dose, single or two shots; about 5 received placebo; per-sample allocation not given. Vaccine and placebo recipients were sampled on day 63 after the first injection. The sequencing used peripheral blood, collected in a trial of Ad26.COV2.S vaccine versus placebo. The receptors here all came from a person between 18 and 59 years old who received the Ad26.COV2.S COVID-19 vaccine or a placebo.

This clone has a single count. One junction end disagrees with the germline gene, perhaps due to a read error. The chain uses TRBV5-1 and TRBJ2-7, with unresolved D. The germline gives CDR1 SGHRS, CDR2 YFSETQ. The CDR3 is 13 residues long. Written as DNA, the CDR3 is TGCGCCAGCAGCTTGGACAGTGCCTACGAGCAATACTTC. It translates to CASSLDSAYEQYF.

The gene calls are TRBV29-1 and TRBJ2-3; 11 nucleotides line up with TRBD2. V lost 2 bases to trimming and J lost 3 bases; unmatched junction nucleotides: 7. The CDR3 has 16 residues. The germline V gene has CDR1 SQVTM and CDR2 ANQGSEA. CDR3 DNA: TGCAGCGTTGAACCCCGACTAGCGGGGCTTACAGATACGCAGTATTTT. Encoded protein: CSVEPRLAGLTDTQYF.

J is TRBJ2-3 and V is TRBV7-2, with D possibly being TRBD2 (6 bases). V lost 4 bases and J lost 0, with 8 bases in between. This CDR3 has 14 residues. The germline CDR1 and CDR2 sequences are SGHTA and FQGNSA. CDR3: CASSWDSSTDTQYF. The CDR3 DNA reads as TGTGCCAGCAGCTGGGACTCTAGCACAGATACGCAGTATTTT.

The CDR3 spells CASSLGRLTYEQYF. CDR3 nucleotide sequence: TGTGCCAGCAGTTTAGGGCGGTTAACCTACGAGCAGTACTTC. The J gene is TRBJ2-7, the V gene TRBV27; D is unclear. Germline CDR1 is MNHEY and CDR2 is SMNVEV (reference sequence). Trimming took off 2 bases at V and 2 bases at J, with 10 bases between the two ends. This CDR3 region has 14 residues.

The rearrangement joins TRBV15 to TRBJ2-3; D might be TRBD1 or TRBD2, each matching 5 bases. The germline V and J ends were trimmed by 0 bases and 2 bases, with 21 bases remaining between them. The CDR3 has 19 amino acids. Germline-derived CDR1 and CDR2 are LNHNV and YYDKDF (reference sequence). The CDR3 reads CATSRDRTPWGSATDTQYF. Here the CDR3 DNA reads TGTGCCACCAGCAGAGATCGCACCCCCTGGGGGAGCGCCACAGATACGCAGTATTTT.

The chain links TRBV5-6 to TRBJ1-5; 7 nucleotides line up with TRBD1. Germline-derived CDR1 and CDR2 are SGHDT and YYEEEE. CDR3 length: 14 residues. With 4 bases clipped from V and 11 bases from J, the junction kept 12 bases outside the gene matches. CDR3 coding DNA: TGTGCCAGCAGCAGAGGGGGCCACGGGTCGGCCCAGCATTTT. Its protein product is CASSRGGHGSAQHF. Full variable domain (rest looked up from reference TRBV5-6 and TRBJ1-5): DAGVTQSPTHLIKTRGQQVTLRCSPKSGHDTVSWYQQALGQGPQFIFQYYEEEERQRGNFPDRFSGHQFPNYSSELNVNALLLGDSALYLCASSRGGHGSAQHFGDGTRLSIL.

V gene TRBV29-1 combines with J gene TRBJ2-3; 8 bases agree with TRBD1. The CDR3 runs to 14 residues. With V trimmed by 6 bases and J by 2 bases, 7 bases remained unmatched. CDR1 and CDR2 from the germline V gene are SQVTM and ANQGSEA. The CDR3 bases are TGCAGCGTAGGACAGGGATTACTCACAGATACGCAGTATTTT. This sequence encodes CSVGQGLLTDTQYF.

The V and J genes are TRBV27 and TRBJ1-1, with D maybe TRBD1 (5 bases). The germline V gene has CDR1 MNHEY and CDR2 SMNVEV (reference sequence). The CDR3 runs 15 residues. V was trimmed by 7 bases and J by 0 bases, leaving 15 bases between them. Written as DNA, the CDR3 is TGTGCCAGCACCCCAGGACACATCATGAACACTGAAGCTTTCTTT. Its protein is CASTPGHIMNTEAFF.